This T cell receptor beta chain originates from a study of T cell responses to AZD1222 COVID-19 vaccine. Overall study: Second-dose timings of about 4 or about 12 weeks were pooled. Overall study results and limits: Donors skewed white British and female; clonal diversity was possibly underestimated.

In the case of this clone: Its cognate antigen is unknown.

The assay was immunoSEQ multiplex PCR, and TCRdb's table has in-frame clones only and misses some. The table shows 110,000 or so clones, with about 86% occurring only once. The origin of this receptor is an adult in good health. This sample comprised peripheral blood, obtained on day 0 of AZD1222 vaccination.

CDR3 region: CASRLARRGAPYEQYF. The CDR3 DNA is TGTGCAAGTCGCTTAGCGCGAAGGGGGGCCCCCTACGAGCAGTACTTC. The chain employs TRBV12-2 and TRBJ2-7. TRBV12-2 is classified as a pseudogene. There are 16 residues in the CDR3.